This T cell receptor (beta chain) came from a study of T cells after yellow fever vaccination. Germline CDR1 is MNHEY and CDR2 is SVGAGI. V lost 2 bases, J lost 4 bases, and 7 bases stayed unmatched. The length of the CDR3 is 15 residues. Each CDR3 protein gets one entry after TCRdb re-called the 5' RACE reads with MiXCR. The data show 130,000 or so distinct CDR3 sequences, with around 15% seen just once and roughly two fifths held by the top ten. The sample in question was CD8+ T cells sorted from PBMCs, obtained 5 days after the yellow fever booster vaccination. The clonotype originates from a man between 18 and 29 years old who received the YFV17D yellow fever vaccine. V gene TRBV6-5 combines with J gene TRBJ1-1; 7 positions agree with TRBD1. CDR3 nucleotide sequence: TGTGCCAGCAGTTACGGCGGGACAGCTAGCACTGAAGCTTTCTTT. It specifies CASSYGGTASTEAFF.